This T cell receptor (beta chain) was retrieved from a study of blood T cells in healthy people across ages. Notes on this clonotype: One end of the junction is discordant with germline, which a read error may explain.

The authors ran a second PCR of roughly 6 to 11 cycles using a sample-barcoded 5' primer and a J-beta primer mix. MiXCR, run by TCRdb on the 5' RACE reads, gives a single entry per CDR3 protein. The table has about 1.4 million distinct CDR3 sequences, around 55% seen once. This CDR3 is 12 amino acids long. Per germline, CDR1 DFQATT and CDR2 SNEGSKA (reference sequence). The V call is TRBV20-1, the J call TRBJ2-1; TRBD2 might be the D (5 bases). The clonotype was recovered from a man between 18 and 29 years old in good health. The sequenced sample consisted of blood. CDR3 residues: CSASRSYNEQFF. DNA of the CDR3: TGCAGCGCTAGCCGCTCCTACAATGAGCAGTTCTTC.